This T cell receptor beta chain was sequenced during a study of shared clonotypes between healthy human individuals. The table came from immunoSEQ multiplex PCR; TCRdb's copy has only in-frame clones and leaves some out. The data contain approximately 2.3 million clones, approximately 95% of them seen just once; the ten biggest clones take up about 0.39%. Comments on this clone: Its antigen remains unidentified.

Study-level results: Some naive CD4 clonotypes, around 4.9%, turned up in common across four donors.

CD4+ cells were split into CD45RA+ naive and CD45RA-negative memory subsets. V was cut by 0 bases and J by 7 bases, with 10 bases left in between. Germline lookup yields CDR1 SGHRS and CDR2 YFSETQ. CDR3 length: 14 amino acids. The TCR comes from a man aged 18 to 30 in good health. Some clones in this sample may be carry-over from other donors' samples. Material for sequencing was naive CD4+ T cells from PBMCs. Noted subset: CD45RA+ positively selected. The chain recombines TRBV5-1 with TRBJ2-2, with no clear D. The CDR3, as DNA: TGCGCCAGCAGCTTGGGTTTGCAAGGCGGGGAGCTGTTTTTT. Translating gives CASSLGLQGGELFF.